This T cell receptor (beta chain) emerged from a study of lymphopenia after photon versus proton radiotherapy. The data were produced by immunoSEQ multiplex PCR, yet TCRdb's version contains in-frame clones alone and is incomplete. The data contain roughly 63,000 clones, around 84% of them seen just once; the ten biggest clones take up around 2.1%. Findings and caveats of the study: After the lymphocyte nadir, photon-treated repertoires showed oligoclonal expansion, especially of CD8+ Temra cells.

The CDR3 is 14 residues long. The germline CDR1 and CDR2 sequences are SGHRS and YFSETQ. Trimming took 0 bases from V and 1 from J, leaving 7 bases between them. On this clone: The antigen is not known.

This clonotype was sampled from a man in his fifties or sixties with pancreatic cancer. The material sequenced was peripheral blood, taken from a patient treated with proton-based radiotherapy. The rearrangement links TRBV5-1 to TRBJ1-1; possible D gene TRBD1, 6 bases. CDR3 bases: TGCGCCAGCAGCTTGGTACAGGGGAACACTGAAGCTTTCTTT. Its protein is CASSLVQGNTEAFF.